The T cell receptor beta chain under discussion was sequenced for a study of T-cell memory formation after mild COVID-19. The CDR3 contains 16 residues. Trimming pared 0 bases from V and 2 bases from J, leaving 14 bases between. In TCRdb, the 5' RACE reads were re-called with MiXCR into one record per CDR3 protein. The sample contains under 300,000 distinct CDR3 sequences, approximately 16% of which appear only once. This clonotype was sampled from a man between 18 and 35 years old who had mild COVID-19 (a few samples of this study predate the infection). Cell type and time point are not known. The chain recombines TRBV23-1 with TRBJ2-7; D unresolved. TRBV23-1 is placed among ORFs of uncertain function. Sequences were obtained from PBMCs or a T cell subset sorted from them (not recorded which). The CDR3 nucleotides read TGCGCCAGCAGTCAATCGGACCCCATCCTAACCTACGAGCAGTACGTC. It encodes CASSQSDPILTYEQYV.